Sequencing of this T cell receptor (beta chain) was carried out in a study of T cells in Graves' hyperthyroidism and ophthalmopathy. There were TCR beta CDR3 regions amplified from RNA transcripts. The HTBI primer set drove a first-round RT-PCR of the TCR CDR3. A single record per CDR3 protein comes from TCRdb applying MiXCR to the multiplex PCR reads. The sample has some 400,000 distinct CDR3 sequences, about a fifth seen once; the top ten hold around 4%. In its sample, this clonotype was seen many times. Sequencing was performed on blood. The receptor's source is a young woman with Graves' hyperthyroidism.

The CDR3: CSAIRRAEVDETQYF. The CDR3 nucleotides read TGCAGTGCCATTAGGAGGGCTGAGGTGGACGAGACCCAGTACTTC. The V call is TRBV20-1, the J call TRBJ2-5; D might be TRBD2 (6 bases). This CDR3 contains 15 residues. Trimming cost V 6 bases and J 5 bases, with 22 bases left between them. Germline CDR1 and CDR2: DFQATT and SNEGSKA (reference sequence).